Presented here are 21 T cell receptor beta chains from one specimen sequenced in a study of T cell repertoires in cytomegalovirus infection. Each CDR3 protein gets one entry after TCRdb re-called the reads with MiXCR. The sample yields 640,000 or so distinct CDR3 sequences, 30% to 40% seen once. Their target antigens are unknown. Material: cultured PBMCs, obtained from culture after CMV antigen stimulation. All receptors derive from a human donor in good health (CMV status not recorded). Some clones in this sample may be carry-over from other donors' samples.

In this sample, this clonotype turned up a few times. V gene TRBV29-1 combines with J gene TRBJ2-5; 7 bases fit TRBD1. V was pared by 2 bases and J by 4 bases, with 16 bases of the junction left unmatched. The CDR3 is made up of 17 amino acids. Germline CDR1 SQVTM, CDR2 ANQGSEA. The CDR3 loop is CSVEWAITGDWGETQYF. In DNA, the CDR3 is TGCAGCGTTGAATGGGCCATCACAGGGGATTGGGGAGAGACCCAGTACTTC.

This clonotype was counted between two and nine times. The chain couples TRBV7-2 to TRBJ2-3; TRBD2 agrees at 8 bases. CDR1 is SGHTA, CDR2 FQGNSA, per germline. This CDR3 contains 16 residues. Unmatched junction bases numbered 3, after V lost 1 base and J lost 0 bases. CDR3 sequence reads: CASSLGLATSTDTQYF. The CDR3 DNA sequence: TGTGCCAGCAGCTTAGGACTAGCGACTAGCACAGATACGCAGTATTTT.

The V gene is TRBV2, the J gene TRBJ2-2; D may correspond to TRBD1 or TRBD2 (5 bases each). V was clipped by 4 bases and J by 4 bases, with 10 bases between them. Germline V gene data show CDR1 as SNHLY and CDR2 as FYNNEI. The length of the CDR3 is 14 residues. CDR3 nucleotide sequence: TGTGCCAGCAGTGGCCGGGGACGCACCGGGGAGCTGTTTTTT. This sequence encodes CASSGRGRTGELFF.

The table lists this clonotype with many counts. The chain recombines TRBV7-2 with TRBJ1-5, with D perhaps matching TRBD1 (5 bases). The CDR3 is 13 residues long. Germline CDR1 is SGHTA and CDR2 is FQGNSA. The V and J ends lost 5 bases and 3 bases respectively, with 8 bases between them. CDR3 sequence reads: CASSRQLNQPQHF. CDR3 DNA: TGTGCCAGCAGCCGACAGCTCAATCAGCCCCAGCATTTT. Full variable domain (missing parts from reference TRBV7-2 and TRBJ1-5): GAGVSQSPSNKVTEKGKDVELRCDPISGHTALYWYRQSLGQGLEFLIYFQGNSAPDKSGLPSDRFSAERTGGSVSTLTIQRTQQEDSAVYLCASSRQLNQPQHFGDGTRLSIL.

V is TRBV6-6 and J is TRBJ2-1; D could derive from TRBD1 or TRBD2 (5 bases each). The CDR3 runs to 14 residues. Germline V gene lookup returns CDR1 MNHNY and CDR2 SVGAGI (reference sequence). Trimming stripped 2 bases from V and 5 bases from J, with 10 bases between. CDR3 in amino acids: CASSYIRDDNEQFF. The CDR3 bases are TGTGCCAGCAGTTACATCCGGGACGACAATGAGCAGTTCTTC.

V usage is TRBV20-1 and J usage is TRBJ2-7; perhaps TRBD2 as D (5 bases). Germline assignment: CDR1 DFQATT and CDR2 SNEGSKA (reference sequence). V lost 2 bases and J 3 bases, leaving 8 bases between the germline ends. The CDR3 consists of 12 residues. DNA for the CDR3: TGCAGTGCTAGACCACTAGACTACGAGCAGTACTTC. It encodes CSARPLDYEQYF.

The V and J genes are TRBV5-1 and TRBJ2-5, with D unresolved. CDR1 and CDR2 from the germline V gene are SGHRS and YFSETQ. This CDR3 is built from 13 residues. Trimming removed 4 bases from V and 5 bases from J, with 12 bases in between. The CDR3, as DNA: TGCGCCAGCAGCCATATAGTAGGCGAGACCCAGTACTTC. This sequence encodes CASSHIVGETQYF.

This clonotype has only a few counts. The CDR3 loop is CASSPSSAPNEKLFF. CDR3 nucleotide sequence: TGTGCCAGCAGCCCTTCATCTGCACCTAATGAAAAACTGTTTTTT. The genes are TRBV7-6 and TRBJ1-4; D uncertain. Germline-derived CDR1 and CDR2 are SGHVS and FNYEAQ. Trimming took 5 bases from V and 3 from J, leaving 13 bases between them. The CDR3 has 15 amino acids.

The V call is TRBV7-2, the J call TRBJ1-6; D not resolved. CDR1 is SGHTA, CDR2 FQGNSA, per germline. This CDR3 spans 14 amino acids. V lost 3 bases, J lost 14 bases, and 17 bases lay in between. This chain's CDR3 is CASSFGQTSQALHF. In DNA form, the CDR3 reads TGTGCCAGCAGCTTTGGGCAGACCTCTCAGGCCCTCCACTTT.

This clonotype was found a few times. The chain recombines TRBV5-5 with TRBJ2-7, with TRBD1 matching over 11 bases. J gave up 2 bases and V 3 bases, and 7 bases lay outside the gene matches. The CDR3 sequence is 16 residues long. CDR1 is SGHKS and CDR2 is YYEKEE in the germline V gene (reference sequence). In DNA, the CDR3 is TGTGCCAGCAGCTCCCCCGGGACAGGGGGACCCTACGAGCAGTACTTC. Translation: CASSSPGTGGPYEQYF.

In this sample, this clonotype turned up a few times. The chain recombines TRBV11-2 with TRBJ2-1; a possible D gene is TRBD2 (5 bases). The CDR3 totals 14 residues. Trimming cost V 2 bases and J 5 bases, with 10 bases left between them. CDR1 SGHAT and CDR2 FQNNGV come from the germline V gene. CDR3 sequence: CASSLSLANNEQFF. DNA of the CDR3: TGTGCCAGCAGCTTAAGTCTAGCCAACAATGAGCAGTTCTTC.

To note about this clonotype: This may stem from a read error, because a much larger clone lies one nucleotide away. The CDR3 loop is CASSLRTGDNEQFF. The CDR3 DNA is TGTGCCAGCAGCTTACGGACAGGGGACAATGAGCAGTTCTTC. This chain joins TRBV5-4 and TRBJ2-1, with 9 bases matching TRBD1. CDR3 length: 14 amino acids. Germline lookup yields CDR1 SGHNT and CDR2 YYREEE (reference sequence). With 2 bases clipped from V and 5 bases from J, the junction kept 2 bases outside the gene matches. Together with reference TRBV5-4 and TRBJ2-1, the CDR3 gives the full variable domain: ETGVTQSPTHLIKTRGQQVTLRCSSQSGHNTVSWYQQALGQGPQFIFQYYREEENGRGNFPPRFSGLQFPNYSSELNVNALELDDSALYLCASSLRTGDNEQFFGPGTRLTVL.

The chain couples TRBV12-3 or TRBV12-4 to TRBJ1-2; 7 nucleotides line up with TRBD1. The CDR3 runs to 14 residues. J gave up 2 bases and V 5 bases, and 5 bases lay outside the gene matches. CDR3 sequence (DNA): TGTGCCAGCAGTCCGATGGGACAGAACTATGGCTACACCTTC. Protein product: CASSPMGQNYGYTF.

This clonotype was observed a handful of times. The chain joins TRBV6-2 or TRBV6-3 to TRBJ2-2, with a tentative D call TRBD2 (6 bases). V was pared by 6 bases and J by 6 bases, with 11 bases between. Germline CDR1 is MNHEY and CDR2 is SVGEGT. The CDR3 loop spans 13 amino acids. CDR3 nucleotide sequence: TGTGCCAGCAGGCAGGGAGGATCCGGGGAGCTGTTTTTT. Its protein is CASRQGGSGELFF.

This clonotype was found a few times. This chain uses TRBV2 with TRBJ2-7, with 9 bases matching TRBD1. The length of the CDR3 is 15 residues. Germline values: CDR1 SNHLY, CDR2 FYNNEI. With 6 bases clipped from V and 0 bases from J, the junction kept 6 bases outside the gene matches. The DNA for the CDR3 is TGTGCCAGCAGCTGGGGACAGGGTAGCTCCTACGAGCAGTACTTC. It encodes CASSWGQGSSYEQYF.

V usage is TRBV5-4 and J usage is TRBJ1-2; 7 bases match TRBD1. Losses at the gene ends were 4 bases for V and 4 bases for J; bases not matched to a gene: 4. The germline V gene has CDR1 SGHNT and CDR2 YYREEE (reference sequence). The CDR3 is 13 amino acids. The CDR3 spells CASSIPGGYGYTF. The CDR3, as DNA: TGTGCCAGCAGCATACCAGGGGGCTATGGCTACACCTTC.

This sequence joins TRBV28 and TRBJ2-5; D not resolved. V lost 10 bases, J lost 5 bases, and 5 bases lay in between. The CDR3 is 9 amino acids. The V gene's germline CDR1 is MDHEN and CDR2 SYDVKM. In nucleotides, the CDR3 is TGTGCCAAAGGGGAGACCCAGTACTTC. Protein sequence: CAKGETQYF.

This clonotype appeared once. The chain couples TRBV4-1 to TRBJ2-1, with TRBD2 identical over 7 bases. The CDR3 is 17 residues long. J lost 4 bases, V lost 0 bases, and 9 bases had no gene match. Germline lookup yields CDR1 MGHRA and CDR2 YSYEKL. The CDR3 nucleotides read TGCGCCAGCAGCCAAGATCTGGTGGGGGGGAAGTACAATGAGCAGTTCTTC. Translated: CASSQDLVGGKYNEQFF.

The gene calls are TRBV20-1 and TRBJ1-3; 8 bases align to TRBD1. With V trimmed by 0 bases and J by 2 bases, 6 bases remained unmatched. This CDR3 is 16 amino acids long. CDR1 and CDR2 from the germline V gene are DFQATT and SNEGSKA (reference sequence). The CDR3 here is CSARDRTRGPGNTIYF. For the CDR3, the DNA is TGCAGTGCTAGAGATCGCACCAGGGGGCCTGGAAACACCATATATTTT.

This clonotype was detected many times. This chain uses TRBV7-8 with TRBJ1-6, with TRBD1 as a possible D gene (5 bases). Germline V gives CDR1 SGHVS, CDR2 FQNEAQ. Trimming cost V 4 bases and J 3 bases, with 10 bases left between them. The CDR3 covers 15 residues. CDR3 sequence reads: CASSSGDFYNSPLHF. CDR3 DNA: TGTGCCAGCAGCTCCGGGGACTTCTATAATTCACCCCTCCACTTT.

V gene TRBV23-1 combines with J gene TRBJ2-7; D call uncertain. TRBV23-1 is filed as an ORF, its function uncertain. This CDR3 region has 13 residues. The V end was cut by 6 bases, the J end by 3 bases, with 12 bases between. In nucleotides, the CDR3 is TGCGCCAGCAGCCGTTCGGAGCACTACGAGCAGTACTTC. Its protein product is CASSRSEHYEQYF.